These 23 T cell receptor beta chains were all obtained from the same sample, sequenced in a study of T cell changes during pregnancy in multiple sclerosis. The table came from immunoSEQ multiplex PCR; TCRdb's copy has only in-frame clones and leaves some out. This sample carries 35,000 to 45,000 clones, 90% of them seen once, and the ten largest clones take 4.7%. Specimen: peripheral blood, collected in the second trimester of pregnancy. The receptors come from a female donor in good health, enrolled as a control in a pregnancy study.

The chain combines TRBV6-1 with TRBJ2-2, with 8 bases aligning to TRBD2. V trimming: 3 bases; J trimming: 6 bases; junction bases outside the gene matches: 6. CDR3 size: 15 residues. Germline V lookup: CDR1 MNHNS, CDR2 SASEGT. The CDR3 spells CASSDVGLVAGELFF. The CDR3 bases are TGTGCCAGCAGTGATGTGGGACTAGTTGCCGGGGAGCTGTTTTTT.

The V and J genes are TRBV19 and TRBJ2-5; 7 nucleotides agree with TRBD1. CDR1 LNHDA and CDR2 SQIVND come from the germline V gene (reference sequence). The CDR3 totals 15 residues. J lost 3 bases, V lost 2 bases, and 6 bases had no gene match. The DNA of the CDR3 is TGTGCCAGTAGTATACAAGGGGGCGGAAAAGAGACCCAGTACTTC. Its translation: CASSIQGGGKETQYF.

The chain has TRBV9 and TRBJ1-2; tentative D call: TRBD1 (6 bases). Trimming took off 2 bases at V and 3 bases at J, with 14 bases between the two ends. CDR1 SGDLS and CDR2 YYNGEE come from the germline V gene. The CDR3 is 15 residues long. This chain's CDR3 is CASSVDQTGYYGYTF. CDR3 in DNA: TGTGCCAGCAGCGTCGACCAAACAGGGTACTATGGCTACACCTTC. The full variable domain, with the rest looked up from reference TRBV9 and TRBJ1-2, is DSGVTQTPKHLITATGQRVTLRCSPRSGDLSVYWYQQSLDQGLQFLIQYYNGEERAKGNILERFSAQQFPDLHSELNLSSLELGDSALYFCASSVDQTGYYGYTFGSGTRLTVV.

The gene calls are TRBV10-2 and TRBJ1-2; D ambiguous. V lost 5 bases to trimming and J lost 3 bases, with 10 bases between them. Germline V gene lookup returns CDR1 WSHSY and CDR2 SAAADI. This CDR3 has 13 residues. The CDR3 sequence: CASSSREDYGYTF. In nucleotides, the CDR3 is TGCGCCAGCAGTTCCCGGGAAGACTATGGCTACACCTTC.

This clone was picked up one time. V is TRBV5-4 and J is TRBJ2-2; 7 nucleotides agree with TRBD1. V shed 0 bases and J 1 base; nucleotides not matched to a gene: 0. This CDR3 contains 15 residues. Germline-derived CDR1 and CDR2 are SGHNT and YYREEE (reference sequence). CDR3 nucleotide sequence: TGTGCCAGCAGCTTGGCAGGGGGGAACACCGGGGAGCTGTTTTTT. Translated: CASSLAGGNTGELFF.

J is TRBJ1-5 and V is TRBV5-1; 7 bases line up with TRBD1. V gave up 4 bases and J gave up 0 bases; unmatched junction bases: 1. Germline-derived CDR1 and CDR2 are SGHRS and YFSETQ. The CDR3 covers 14 residues. CDR3: CASSRDSSNQPQHF. As DNA, the CDR3 is TGCGCCAGCAGCCGGGACAGTAGCAATCAGCCCCAGCATTTT.

The V and J genes are TRBV5-4 and TRBJ2-7; possible D gene TRBD1, 8 bases. This CDR3 has 13 residues. The V gene's germline CDR1 is SGHNT and CDR2 YYREEE (reference sequence). Trimming took off 2 bases at V and 6 bases at J, with 12 bases between the two ends. CDR3 DNA: TGTGCCAGCAGCTTAAACAGGGGGGGCGAGCAGTACTTC. Translated, it gives CASSLNRGGEQYF.

The chain has TRBV7-9 and TRBJ1-1; D is possibly TRBD1 (6 bases). V dropped 6 bases and J dropped 1 base, with 12 bases sitting between them. The CDR3 loop spans 14 amino acids. Germline CDR1 is SEHNR and CDR2 is FQNEAQ (reference sequence). The CDR3 region is CASRLQGSNTEAFF. The CDR3 bases are TGTGCCAGCAGGTTACAGGGCTCGAACACTGAAGCTTTCTTT.

CDR3 amino acids: CASSLAGGLGNEQFF. The CDR3 coding sequence is TGTGCCAGCAGCTTAGCGGGGGGGCTTGGGAATGAGCAGTTCTTC. This chain joins TRBV6-5 and TRBJ2-1, with TRBD2 matching over 11 bases. Germline CDR1 MNHEY, CDR2 SVGAGI. The length of the CDR3 is 15 residues. The junction had 8 bases not matched to a gene; V was cut back by 6 bases and J by 7 bases.

CDR3 in amino acids: CAWSGGGREQYF. The CDR3 nucleotides read TGTGCCTGGAGTGGGGGGGGGAGAGAGCAGTACTTC. V usage is TRBV30 and J usage is TRBJ2-7; 7 positions agree with TRBD2. The CDR3 covers 12 residues. The V gene's germline CDR1 is GTSNPN and CDR2 SVGIG (reference sequence). J gave up 7 bases and V 1 base, and 4 bases lay outside the gene matches.

This clone was detected once. V gene TRBV11-2 combines with J gene TRBJ2-3; no definite D call. The germline V and J ends were trimmed by 0 bases and 5 bases, with 3 bases remaining between them. This CDR3 region has 12 residues. Germline V gene lookup returns CDR1 SGHAT and CDR2 FQNNGV. CDR3 DNA: TGTGCCAGCAGCTTAGACGTAGATACGCAGTATTTT. Amino acids: CASSLDVDTQYF.

This clone was observed a few times. The V gene is TRBV9, the J gene TRBJ2-7; no reliable D call. V was trimmed by 2 bases and J by 0 bases, leaving 9 bases between them. The germline V gene has CDR1 SGDLS and CDR2 YYNGEE. This CDR3 is built from 14 residues. CDR3 protein: CASSVSTGSYEQYF. The CDR3 DNA reads TGTGCCAGCAGCGTCTCCACGGGCTCCTACGAGCAGTACTTC.

This chain joins TRBV15 and TRBJ2-1; the D gene is possibly TRBD2 (6 bases). V was cut by 0 bases and J by 7 bases, with 16 bases left in between. Looked up from germline, CDR1 is LNHNV and CDR2 is YYDKDF (reference sequence). The CDR3 loop spans 16 amino acids. The CDR3 region is CATSRDLGGRINEQFF. The CDR3 DNA reads as TGTGCCACCAGCAGAGATCTAGGAGGGAGGATAAATGAGCAGTTCTTC.

V is TRBV6-1 and J is TRBJ2-1; D remains ambiguous. The CDR3 length is 15 residues. Trimming took 6 bases from V and 0 from J, leaving 12 bases between them. The germline gives CDR1 MNHNS, CDR2 SASEGT. CDR3 amino acids: CASSYEVASYNEQFF. The DNA of the CDR3 is TGTGCCAGCAGCTATGAGGTCGCCTCCTACAATGAGCAGTTCTTC.

V usage is TRBV12-5 and J usage is TRBJ1-6, with TRBD1 identical over 10 bases. J gave up 5 bases and V 1 base, and 5 bases lay outside the gene matches. The length of the CDR3 is 17 residues. Per germline, CDR1 LGHNT and CDR2 FRNRAP. The CDR3 DNA reads TGTGCTAGTGGTTTGGACCCGGGACAGGGGCATAATTCACCCCTCCACTTT. Protein sequence: CASGLDPGQGHNSPLHF.

This chain uses TRBV19 with TRBJ1-2; the D is unclear. Trimming stripped 0 bases from V and 7 bases from J, with 12 bases between. The CDR3 spans 14 residues. The germline CDR1 and CDR2 sequences are LNHDA and SQIVND (reference sequence). The CDR3 loop reads CASSIDGQRSGYTF. DNA of the CDR3: TGTGCCAGTAGTATAGATGGTCAGAGGAGTGGCTACACCTTC.

The rearrangement joins TRBV30 to TRBJ1-2; 7 positions match TRBD1. Trimming at V came to 2 bases and at J to 6 bases, leaving 6 bases not matched to a gene. Per germline, CDR1 GTSNPN and CDR2 SVGIG (reference sequence). The CDR3 consists of 13 residues. As DNA, the CDR3 is TGTGCCTGGAGTCTTACAGGGGAAGATGGCTACACCTTC. Its translation: CAWSLTGEDGYTF.

V gene TRBV19 combines with J gene TRBJ1-6, with 8 bases aligning to TRBD1. Germline-derived CDR1 and CDR2 are LNHDA and SQIVND (reference sequence). The CDR3 contains 16 residues. The V gene end was trimmed by 0 bases and the J gene end by 10 bases; junction bases not matched to a gene: 8. The DNA for the CDR3 is TGTGCCAGTAGTATAGAACCGGACAGGGAAAAGTCACCCCTCCACTTT. It specifies CASSIEPDREKSPLHF.

The chain uses TRBV19 and TRBJ1-3, with TRBD1 matching over 7 bases. The J segment lost 2 bases and the V segment lost 4 bases, leaving 8 bases of the junction unmatched. Germline V gene sequence: CDR1 LNHDA, CDR2 SQIVND (reference sequence). The length of the CDR3 is 16 residues. The CDR3 protein is CASSTLGDSAGNTIYF. As DNA, the CDR3 is TGTGCCAGTAGTACCCTAGGGGACAGTGCTGGAAACACCATATATTTT.

The chain has TRBV30 and TRBJ2-7; D possibly corresponds to TRBD2 (6 bases). Germline CDR1 is GTSNPN and CDR2 is SVGIG (reference sequence). This CDR3 comprises 13 residues. Trimming cost V 3 bases and J 3 bases, with 12 bases left between them. CDR3 sequence: CAWRRLEVYEQYF. The CDR3 DNA reads as TGTGCCTGGAGAAGACTAGAGGTCTACGAGCAGTACTTC.

The chain is built from TRBV7-2 and TRBJ2-1; tentative D call: TRBD1 (7 bases). The CDR3 sequence is 17 residues long. Trimming removed 4 bases from V and 0 bases from J, with 16 bases in between. The germline V gene encodes CDR1 SGHTA and CDR2 FQGNSA. CDR3 amino acids: CASSSRGASASYNEQFF. In DNA form, the CDR3 reads TGTGCCAGCAGCTCCAGGGGGGCTAGCGCCTCCTACAATGAGCAGTTCTTC. Combining the CDR3 with reference TRBV7-2 and TRBJ2-1 gives the whole variable domain GAGVSQSPSNKVTEKGKDVELRCDPISGHTALYWYRQSLGQGLEFLIYFQGNSAPDKSGLPSDRFSAERTGGSVSTLTIQRTQQEDSAVYLCASSSRGASASYNEQFFGPGTRLTVL.

V is TRBV6-5 and J is TRBJ1-2, with D unclear. Germline values: CDR1 MNHEY, CDR2 SVGAGI. V lost 3 bases, J lost 0 bases, and 11 bases lay in between. This CDR3 is built from 15 residues. CDR3 nucleotide sequence: TGTGCCAGCAGTTATACACAGAGTTCTAACTATGGCTACACCTTC. It codes for CASSYTQSSNYGYTF.

Written as DNA, the CDR3 is TGTGCCAGCAGCCCTGAGAGACAGAGGCAGTTCTTC. It translates to CASSPERQRQFF. V is TRBV9 and J is TRBJ2-1, with a possible D match to TRBD1 (5 bases). The CDR3 is 12 amino acids. The germline V and J ends were trimmed by 4 bases and 12 bases, with 14 bases remaining between them. Germline CDR1 reads SGDLS; CDR2 reads YYNGEE.